This T cell receptor beta chain was retrieved from a study of early T cells in non-severe SARS-CoV-2 infection. In its sample, this clonotype was seen many times. The V and J ends lost 0 bases and 1 base respectively, with 10 bases between them. This CDR3 has 15 residues. Germline loops: CDR1 SGHRS, CDR2 YFSETQ. From the 5' RACE reads, TCRdb called clonotypes with MiXCR, one entry per CDR3 protein. The sample lists about 70,000 distinct CDR3 sequences, 10% to 15% occurring once. V usage is TRBV5-1 and J usage is TRBJ1-1; D gene ambiguous. The clonotype originates from an adult who was a healthcare worker with PCR-confirmed SARS-CoV-2 infection or an uninfected control (not recorded which). The donor label of this sample is uncertain. The sequencing here drew on whole blood, taken at baseline. CDR3 loop: CASSLEPNKNTEAFF. Written as DNA, the CDR3 is TGCGCCAGCAGCTTGGAACCTAACAAGAACACTGAAGCTTTCTTT.